This T cell receptor beta chain was obtained from a study of high-grade serous ovarian cancer treatment subgroups. Tumor samples were obtained before definitive surgery or chemotherapy. Concerning this clone itself: Its specificity is not known.

The repertoire was sequenced with immunoSEQ multiplex PCR; TCRdb's copy has only in-frame clones and lacks some. The sample carries some 33,000 clones, around three quarters recorded once. After removal of 5 bases from V and 4 bases from J, the junction contained 10 bases not matched to a gene. The CDR3 covers 16 residues. Germline assignment: CDR1 SGHNT and CDR2 YENEEA. Study-level results: Clonal relatedness tracked neoantigen level, and by trend copy number and mutation load. CDR1 and CDR2 were left unanalyzed; analyses focused on CDR3. These tumor repertoires lack spatial information from bulk sequencing. Same-patient tumor repertoires overlapped at roughly 0.095 to 0.8; different patients barely overlapped.

The genes are TRBV11-3 and TRBJ2-3; 9 bases agree with TRBD2. The clonotype originates from a human donor with high-grade serous ovarian cancer. Sequenced material: tumor tissue. The CDR3 region is CASSRGRETGADTQYF. The CDR3 nucleotides read TGTGCCAGCAGCCGCGGGAGGGAGACGGGGGCAGATACGCAGTATTTT.